These 30 T cell receptor beta chains were sequenced from one sample in a study of cytomegalovirus exposure and HLA in healthy donors. The PCR was carried out with 60 Vbeta primers and 13 Jbeta primers. The assay was immunoSEQ multiplex PCR, and TCRdb's table has in-frame clones only and misses some. The sample yields some 200,000 clones, 75% to 85% seen once. Sequenced input: PBMCs. These receptors all come from a woman aged 45-65 years in good health and CMV-seronegative.

This chain uses TRBV9 with TRBJ2-7; 7 bases align to TRBD2. The V and J ends lost 7 bases and 1 base, in that order; junction bases with no gene match: 8. Germline V gives CDR1 SGDLS, CDR2 YYNGEE. This CDR3 region has 14 residues. Here the CDR3 reads CASGPGGRSYEQYF. Here the CDR3 DNA reads TGTGCCAGCGGCCCGGGGGGACGGTCCTACGAGCAGTACTTC.

The gene calls are TRBV7-6 and TRBJ2-7; 8 nucleotides agree with TRBD2. J was trimmed by 1 base and V by 4 bases; bases with no gene match: 6. The CDR3 covers 15 residues. CDR1 SGHVS and CDR2 FNYEAQ come from the germline V gene. CDR3 DNA: TGTGCCAGCAGCTCCGGCGGGGGGCAATCCTACGAGCAGTACTTC. Translated: CASSSGGGQSYEQYF.

This chain links TRBV11-2 with TRBJ2-2; 8 nucleotides agree with TRBD1. This CDR3 is 18 amino acids long. Germline CDR1 reads SGHAT; CDR2 reads FQNNGV. Trimming at V came to 5 bases and at J to 4 bases, leaving 15 bases not matched to a gene. DNA of the CDR3: TGTGCCAGCAGCAGGGCAGGGGGCCCTCACACCACCACCGGGGAGCTGTTTTTT. Translation: CASSRAGGPHTTTGELFF.

This chain uses TRBV7-9 with TRBJ2-3, with D possibly matching TRBD1 (6 bases). Per the germline V gene, CDR1 is SEHNR and CDR2 is FQNEAQ (reference sequence). V was pared by 8 bases and J by 2 bases, with 17 bases between. This CDR3 contains 15 residues. For the CDR3, the DNA is TGTGCCAGCTGCCAGGGGATTGGGCCCACAGATACGCAGTATTTT. It translates to CASCQGIGPTDTQYF.

The chain uses TRBV5-6 and TRBJ1-5; 10 nucleotides match TRBD1. CDR3 length equals 19 residues. The V segment lost 4 bases and the J segment 2 bases; nucleotides outside the gene matches: 15. Germline CDR1 and CDR2: SGHDT and YYEEEE. For the CDR3, the DNA is TGTGCCAGCAGCCAGTGGGACAGGGGACTTGCGGGTCGCAATCAGCCCCAGCATTTT. It encodes CASSQWDRGLAGRNQPQHF.

The genes are TRBV7-6 and TRBJ1-5; the D is unclear. Looked up from germline, CDR1 is SGHVS and CDR2 is FNYEAQ. CDR3 length: 13 residues. The V end was cut by 5 bases, the J end by 2 bases, with 7 bases between. CDR3 nucleotide sequence: TGTGCCAGCAGCGAGTATGGCAATCAGCCCCAGCATTTT. Amino acids: CASSEYGNQPQHF.

V usage is TRBV27 and J usage is TRBJ2-1; TRBD2 matches 7 bases. CDR3 size: 16 residues. With V trimmed by 3 bases and J by 0 bases, 5 bases remained unmatched. CDR1 is MNHEY and CDR2 is SMNVEV in the germline V gene (reference sequence). The DNA of the CDR3 is TGTGCCAGCAGTTTCCAAGCGGGGAACTCCTACAATGAGCAGTTCTTC. Translated, it gives CASSFQAGNSYNEQFF.

This clone has a single count. The rearrangement links TRBV27 to TRBJ2-3, with D perhaps TRBD1 (5 bases). CDR1 is MNHEY and CDR2 is SMNVEV in the germline V gene (reference sequence). This CDR3 spans 12 amino acids. V lost 6 bases, J lost 5 bases, and 9 bases lay in between. The CDR3, as DNA: TGTGCCAGCAGCATTAGGGGAGATACGCAGTATTTT. Encoded protein: CASSIRGDTQYF.

The chain combines TRBV6-1 with TRBJ2-7; 10 nucleotides align to TRBD2. The CDR3 extends over 15 amino acids. Germline loops: CDR1 MNHNS, CDR2 SASEGT. After removal of 6 bases from V and 5 bases from J, the junction contained 10 bases not matched to a gene. This CDR3 is CASSHSLAGVHEQYF. CDR3 nucleotides: TGTGCCAGCAGCCACTCTCTAGCGGGAGTCCACGAGCAGTACTTC.

The gene calls are TRBV18 and TRBJ2-7, with D maybe TRBD2 (5 bases). Germline lookup yields CDR1 KGHSH and CDR2 LQKENI. The CDR3 is made up of 13 amino acids. V was clipped by 2 bases and J by 4 bases, with 9 bases between them. CDR3 protein: CASSPRERYEQYF. As DNA, the CDR3 is TGTGCCAGCTCACCAAGGGAGCGATACGAGCAGTACTTC.

The CDR3 region has the DNA TGTGCCAGCAGCCCTCTACAGGGTGTGAACACTGAAGCTTTCTTT. Protein sequence: CASSPLQGVNTEAFF. This chain joins TRBV7-9 and TRBJ1-1, with TRBD1 as a possible D gene (6 bases). Germline-derived CDR1 and CDR2 are SEHNR and FQNEAQ (reference sequence). The CDR3 runs 15 residues. Trimming took off 5 bases at V and 0 bases at J, with 13 bases between the two ends.

The V and J genes are TRBV7-8 and TRBJ1-2; no clear D. CDR3 length equals 17 residues. Germline CDR1 reads SGHVS; CDR2 reads FQNEAQ. Between the trimmed V and J ends, which lost 2 bases and 2 bases, there was a span of 18 bases. CDR3 region: CASSLSRRQTGNYGYTF. The CDR3, as DNA: TGTGCCAGCAGCTTAAGTCGTCGGCAGACGGGGAACTATGGCTACACCTTC.

Written as DNA, the CDR3 is TGTGCCAGCAGAAATACGGGGGTCTACGAGCAGTACTTC. Translated: CASRNTGVYEQYF. V and J are TRBV28 and TRBJ2-7; weak D call: TRBD2 (6 bases). CDR1 and CDR2 from the germline V gene are MDHEN and SYDVKM. The CDR3 covers 13 residues. V shed 6 bases and J shed 3 bases, with 12 bases lying between them.

V gene TRBV28 combines with J gene TRBJ2-7, with D perhaps matching TRBD2 (5 bases). In germline, CDR1 is MDHEN, CDR2 SYDVKM. There are 14 residues in the CDR3. V lost 2 bases and J 2 bases, leaving 10 bases between the germline ends. CDR3 coding DNA: TGTGCCAGCAGTTTAACGGGATTGACCTACGAGCAGTACTTC. Its protein product is CASSLTGLTYEQYF.

This chain links TRBV5-1 with TRBJ2-4, with 9 bases identical to TRBD1. V was clipped by 4 bases and J by 7 bases; unmatched bases: 9. CDR1 SGHRS and CDR2 YFSETQ come from the germline V gene. This CDR3 is built from 15 residues. The CDR3 DNA reads as TGCGCCAGCAGCCGAAACCGGGACAGGGACAACATTCAGTACTTC. Translated: CASSRNRDRDNIQYF.

CDR3 sequence reads: CASSSQERADYGYTF. The CDR3 coding sequence is TGTGCCAGCAGTTCGCAGGAAAGAGCAGACTATGGCTACACCTTC. The J gene is TRBJ1-2, the V gene TRBV28; D uncertain. The CDR3 has 15 amino acids. Trimming took off 4 bases at V and 3 bases at J, with 15 bases between the two ends. Germline CDR1 reads MDHEN; CDR2 reads SYDVKM.

This clone was seen a single time. V and J are TRBV28 and TRBJ1-6; 8 nucleotides align to TRBD1. Germline V gene sequence: CDR1 MDHEN, CDR2 SYDVKM. The CDR3 covers 18 residues. V shed 4 bases and J 6 bases; nucleotides not matched to a gene: 14. In DNA form, the CDR3 reads TGTGCCAGCAGTTCCCCAACTGACAGGGGTAATTTTAATTCACCCCTCCACTTT. Residues: CASSSPTDRGNFNSPLHF.

This chain joins TRBV6-1 and TRBJ2-5; a possible D gene is TRBD2 (7 bases). V was trimmed by 9 bases and J by 4 bases, leaving 18 bases between them. Germline loops: CDR1 MNHNS, CDR2 SASEGT. CDR3 length: 14 amino acids. The DNA for the CDR3 is TGTGCCAGTCACCGCGGGGGCTGGGGAGAGACCCAGTACTTC. This sequence encodes CASHRGGWGETQYF.

The V gene is TRBV11-3, the J gene TRBJ2-6; the match to TRBD1 covers 7 bases. Germline trimming cut 4 bases from V and 0 bases from J; bases unmatched to any gene: 6. CDR3 length: 17 residues. The germline V gene has CDR1 SGHNT and CDR2 YENEEA. The CDR3 sequence is CASSYWDSTSGANVLTF. The CDR3 nucleotides read TGTGCCAGCAGCTATTGGGACAGCACCTCTGGGGCCAACGTCCTGACTTTC.

V is TRBV27 and J is TRBJ2-3, with D maybe TRBD2 (6 bases). CDR1 MNHEY and CDR2 SMNVEV come from the germline V gene (reference sequence). This CDR3 is 13 amino acids long. With 3 bases removed from V and 6 bases from J, the gap between germline ends came to 10 bases. The CDR3 loop reads CASSFTSRDTQYF. DNA of the CDR3: TGTGCCAGCAGTTTTACTAGCAGGGATACGCAGTATTTT.

The CDR3 sequence: CASSALAGGAYEQYF. CDR3 sequence (DNA): TGTGCCAGCAGCGCTCTAGCGGGAGGAGCCTACGAGCAGTACTTC. V is TRBV7-2 and J is TRBJ2-7; 11 bases fit TRBD2. The J segment lost 2 bases and the V segment lost 5 bases, leaving 5 bases of the junction unmatched. This CDR3 is built from 15 residues. Germline V gene sequence: CDR1 SGHTA, CDR2 FQGNSA.

Concerning this clone itself: Other DNA sequences from this sample encode an identical CDR3 as well. The chain couples TRBV7-2 to TRBJ1-1; no clear D. Germline CDR1 SGHTA, CDR2 FQGNSA. The CDR3 is 13 residues long. V was cut by 5 bases and J by 0 bases, with 7 bases left in between. CDR3 DNA: TGTGCCAGCAGCCCGCGAATGAACACTGAAGCTTTCTTT. It is translated as CASSPRMNTEAFF.

This rearrangement joins TRBV14 to TRBJ2-5; the match to TRBD1 covers 7 bases. The last part of the DNA fits TRBJ2-7 better; the J call may be wrong. The CDR3 is 15 residues long. Looked up from germline, CDR1 is SGHDN and CDR2 is FVKESK. CDR3 bases: TGTGCCAGCAGTCGAGGACAGGCCGGCTCCTACGAGCAGTACTTC. Its protein is CASSRGQAGSYEQYF.

The chain joins TRBV6-6 to TRBJ2-7; 7 bases match TRBD1. In germline, CDR1 is MNHNY, CDR2 SVGAGI (reference sequence). The junction had 6 bases not matched to a gene; V was cut back by 5 bases and J by 5 bases. The CDR3 length is 13 residues. The CDR3 loop reads CASSQTGPHEQYF. The CDR3 region has the DNA TGTGCCAGCAGTCAGACAGGGCCCCACGAGCAGTACTTC.

The genes are TRBV7-2 and TRBJ2-1, with 8 bases identical to TRBD1. Germline assignment: CDR1 SGHTA and CDR2 FQGNSA. J gave up 5 bases and V 1 base, and 10 bases lay outside the gene matches. The CDR3 consists of 17 residues. CDR3 protein: CASSLGKSGGADNEQFF. CDR3 DNA sequence: TGTGCCAGCAGCTTAGGCAAATCAGGGGGCGCCGACAATGAGCAGTTCTTC.

V is TRBV30 and J is TRBJ1-2; weak D call: TRBD1 (6 bases). CDR1 GTSNPN and CDR2 SVGIG come from the germline V gene (reference sequence). The length of the CDR3 is 15 residues. V was cut by 2 bases and J by 0 bases, with 13 bases left in between. The CDR3 region is CAWSPGQSPNYGYTF. The CDR3 bases are TGTGCCTGGAGTCCCGGACAGAGCCCTAACTATGGCTACACCTTC.

The gene calls are TRBV6-5 and TRBJ2-5; a possible D gene is TRBD2 (6 bases). With the DNA end fitting TRBJ2-7 better, the J assignment may be wrong. CDR3 length: 14 amino acids. The V gene's germline CDR1 is MNHEY and CDR2 SVGAGI. The CDR3 DNA reads TGTGCCAGCAGTTACGAGCTAGGAGGGGCCGAGCAGTACTTC. Residues: CASSYELGGAEQYF.

The V call is TRBV27, the J call TRBJ2-1, with 10 bases fitting TRBD1. The CDR3 totals 15 residues. The trim removed 8 bases at V and 3 bases at J, leaving 7 bases unmatched. Germline CDR1 MNHEY, CDR2 SMNVEV (reference sequence). This chain's CDR3 is CASGRQGALYNEQFF. CDR3 in DNA: TGTGCCAGCGGCAGACAGGGGGCTCTCTACAATGAGCAGTTCTTC.

This clone was counted once. The V gene is TRBV7-9, the J gene TRBJ2-7, with TRBD1 matching over 8 bases. The CDR3 is made up of 16 amino acids. Germline V CDR1 and CDR2: SEHNR, FQNEAQ (reference sequence). The V segment lost 5 bases and the J segment 4 bases; nucleotides outside the gene matches: 13. The CDR3 loop is CASSRLAGGIAYEQYF. CDR3 sequence (DNA): TGTGCCAGCAGCCGACTCGCAGGGGGCATCGCGTACGAGCAGTACTTC.

The chain is built from TRBV28 and TRBJ1-5; D unclear. Trimming took off 2 bases at V and 9 bases at J, with 8 bases between the two ends. Germline V gives CDR1 MDHEN, CDR2 SYDVKM. The CDR3 runs to 12 residues. This CDR3 reads CASSLGRRPQHF. CDR3 DNA sequence: TGTGCCAGCAGTTTAGGGCGTCGGCCCCAGCATTTT.